This is a list of T cell receptor beta chains from one sample in a study of shared clonotypes between healthy human individuals. The assay was immunoSEQ multiplex PCR, and TCRdb's table has in-frame clones only and misses some. The repertoire holds about 2 million clones, with about 95% as singletons. The source material was naive CD8+ T cells sorted from blood. The origin of the receptors is a man between 18 and 35 years old in good health. Both conserved end residues are part of each CDR3. The order of the fields is V gene, clone size, J gene, D gene, CDR3 DNA, CDR3 protein. D genes are given only for firm matches. A row's size may be missing; if present it is once, few, many or a size class.

>TRBV5-5|.|TRBJ2-7|.
TGTGCCAGCAGCCCACCAGGGTGGCACTACGAGCAGTACTTC
CASSPPGWHYEQYF
>TRBV13|.|TRBJ1-1|.
TGTGCCAGCAGCCCCGGACAGATAAACACTGAAGCTTTCTTT
CASSPGQINTEAFF
>TRBV5-1|.|TRBJ2-7|.
TGCGCCAGCAGCCACGGCTCCGGGGGCCTCTACGAGCAGTACTTC
CASSHGSGGLYEQYF
>TRBV4-1|.|TRBJ2-7|TRBD2
TGCGCCAGCAGCCAAGATAGTCTAGCGGGCGCTTACGAGCAGTACTTC
CASSQDSLAGAYEQYF
>TRBV9|.|TRBJ2-3|.
TGTGCCAGCAGCGTAGCGACTAGTTTCGATACGCAGTATTTT
CASSVATSFDTQYF
>TRBV11-3|.|TRBJ2-1|.
TGTGCCAGCAGCTTCGGGGAGAAGGAGCAGTTCTTC
CASSFGEKEQFF
>TRBV9|.|TRBJ2-3|.
TGTGCCAGCAGCGTAGAGACAAGCACAGATACGCAGTATTTT
CASSVETSTDTQYF
>TRBV5-1|.|TRBJ2-1|.
TGCGCCAGCAGCTTGGCCTACAGGGCGGCCGTCGATGAGCAGTTCTTC
CASSLAYRAAVDEQFF
>TRBV5-5|.|TRBJ2-7|.
TGTGCCAGCAGCTTGGAGGACTGGGCCTACGAGCAGTACTTC
CASSLEDWAYEQYF
>TRBV4-1|once|TRBJ2-7|TRBD1
TGCGCCAGCAGCCGGGGACAGGGCGGCGAGCAGTACTTC
CASSRGQGGEQYF
>TRBV21-1|.|TRBJ2-7|.
TGTGCCAGCAGCAACAATCGCACACTTTGCTCCTACGAGCAGTACTTC
CASSNNRTLCSYEQYF
>TRBV30|.|TRBJ2-3|TRBD2
TGTGCCTGGAGTGGGACTAGCGGGGAATTTGATACGCAGTATTTT
CAWSGTSGEFDTQYF
>TRBV30|.|TRBJ2-7|.
TGTGCCTGGAATCAAAACCGAAGGGGCGGGGCCCACGAGCAGTACTTC
CAWNQNRRGGAHEQYF
>TRBV29-1|.|TRBJ2-5|TRBD2
TGCAGCGTTTGGGGGGGTCGAGTGGAGACCCAGTACTTC
CSVWGGRVETQYF
>TRBV6-5|.|TRBJ2-7|.
TGTGCCAGCAGTTACTCGACCCTTGAATACGAGCAGTACTTC
CASSYSTLEYEQYF
>TRBV30|.|TRBJ2-2|.
TGTGCCTGGTCCTGGCGGGAAAGTCTCGGGGAGCTGTTTTTT
CAWSWRESLGELFF
>TRBV12-5|.|TRBJ2-5|TRBD1
TGTGCTAGTGGTTTGGGACAGGGTCTGGAGACCCAGTACTTC
CASGLGQGLETQYF
>TRBV5-1|.|TRBJ1-1|.
TGCGCCAGCAGCTTGGCAGGAAGTAATGAAGCTTTCTTT
CASSLAGSNEAFF
>TRBV9|.|TRBJ1-4|.
TGTGCCAGCAGCGCCGGGGCGGATGAAAAACTGTTTTTT
CASSAGADEKLFF
>TRBV7-9|.|TRBJ1-1|.
TGTGCCAGCAGCCCAACAGGGACGGACACTGAAGCTTTCTTT
CASSPTGTDTEAFF
>TRBV7-8|.|TRBJ2-3|TRBD2
TGTGCCAGCAGCTTAGCTCTAGCGGGGGGCTCCGAAACCCTCCTAAGCACAGATACGCAGTATTTT
CASSLALAGGSETLLSTDTQYF
>TRBV5-5|once|TRBJ2-7|.
TGTGCCAGCAGCCGTACAGAGACCTACGAGCAGTACTTC
CASSRTETYEQYF
>TRBV6-5|.|TRBJ2-7|.
TGTAGGTACCACGAGCAGTACTTC
CRYHEQYF
>TRBV6-5|.|TRBJ2-7|TRBD1
TGTGCCAGCAGGTCCGGGACAGGGGTTATCTACGAGCAGTACTTC
CASRSGTGVIYEQYF
>TRBV25-1|.|TRBJ2-5|TRBD2
TGTGCCAGCAGTGACCCGGGAGGGGTGACCCAGTACTTC
CASSDPGGVTQYF
>TRBV14|few|TRBJ2-7|TRBD1
TGTGCCAGCAGCCCTAGACAGGGTGGCGAGCAGTACTTC
CASSPRQGGEQYF
>TRBV7-9|.|TRBJ1-1|.
TGTGCCAGCAGCATCATCCAGGGTCCGGAGAACACTGAAGCTTTCTTT
CASSIIQGPENTEAFF
>TRBV9|.|TRBJ2-1|.
TGTGCCAGCAGCGATCAGCTTTACAATGAGCAGTTCTTC
CASSDQLYNEQFF
>TRBV4-1|.|TRBJ2-1|TRBD1
TGCGCCAGCTGGTCGGGACAGGGATGGAATGAGCAGTTCTTC
CASWSGQGWNEQFF
>TRBV6-6|.|TRBJ2-5|TRBD1
TGTGCCAGCAACGCCGGGGACAGAGGGTACTTC
CASNAGDRGYF
>TRBV6-5|few|TRBJ2-3|.
TGTGCCAGCAGTCCTACTCGCACAGATACGCAGTATTTT
CASSPTRTDTQYF
>TRBV4-2|.|TRBJ2-3|.
TGTGCCAGCACGGGTGAACAGGGCGCAAATACGCAGTATTTT
CASTGEQGANTQYF
>TRBV10-1|.|TRBJ2-5|.
TGCGCCAGCAGCCTGACCTCCGAGGGGGCGGGGGAGACCCAGTACTTC
CASSLTSEGAGETQYF
>TRBV30|.|TRBJ2-7|.
TGTGCCTGGAGTGAGAGGGAGAGGTACGAGCAGTACTTC
CAWSERERYEQYF
>TRBV27|.|TRBJ2-1|.
TGTGCCAGCAGTTTATCGGGCGCGGGATCCTACAATGAGCAGTTCTTC
CASSLSGAGSYNEQFF
>TRBV10-2|few|TRBJ2-7|TRBD1
TGCGCCAGCAGGTCCTGGGACAGGACCTACGAGCAGTACTTC
CASRSWDRTYEQYF
>TRBV6-5|.|TRBJ1-4|.
TGTGCCAGCAGTTACTCGGGGTGGACTAATGAAAAACTGTTTTTT
CASSYSGWTNEKLFF
>TRBV25-1|.|TRBJ1-2|.
TGTGCCAGCAGTGATCGAGACACGCGGCATGGGATATATGGCTACACCTTC
CASSDRDTRHGIYGYTF
>TRBV29-1|.|TRBJ2-7|TRBD2
TGCAGCGTTGAAGATCGGGCCCTAGCGGATTACGAGCAGTACTTC
CSVEDRALADYEQYF
>TRBV27|.|TRBJ1-4|TRBD1
TGTGCCAGCAGGCAGGGGGTGGATGAAAAACTGTTTTTT
CASRQGVDEKLFF
>TRBV4-1|.|TRBJ2-7|.
TGCGCCAGCAGCCAAGAGTACGCGAACTACGAGCAGTACTTC
CASSQEYANYEQYF
>TRBV16|.|TRBJ1-4|.
TGTGCCAGCAGCCCAGCAGGGGAAGAAAAACTGTTTTTT
CASSPAGEEKLFF
>TRBV11-2|.|TRBJ1-1|TRBD1
TGTGCCAGCAGAAAGACAGGGGGCGAGGACACTGAAGCTTTCTTT
CASRKTGGEDTEAFF
>TRBV7-6|.|TRBJ1-1|.
TGTGCCAGCAGCCCCGCCTCGGGGTTGGTCACTGAAGCTTTCTTT
CASSPASGLVTEAFF
>TRBV18|.|TRBJ2-7|.
TGTGCCAGCTCCCGCCCGGACTGGGGGCAGGAGCAGTACTTC
CASSRPDWGQEQYF
>TRBV12-5|.|TRBJ2-3|TRBD2
TGTGCTAGTGGACCTTTAGCGGGACCTTACACAGATACGCAGTATTTT
CASGPLAGPYTDTQYF
>TRBV27|.|TRBJ1-1|.
TGTGCCAGCAGGCCTAGACAGTATGGCACTGAAGCTTTCTTT
CASRPRQYGTEAFF
>TRBV6-5|.|TRBJ2-7|.
TGTGCCAGCAGTTACGGGGGTGTCGAGCAGTACTTC
CASSYGGVEQYF
>TRBV4-3|.|TRBJ2-1|TRBD1
TGCGCCAGCAGCCCCGGGACAGGCACACATGAGCAGTTCTTC
CASSPGTGTHEQFF
>TRBV27|.|TRBJ2-7|TRBD2
TGTGCCAGCAGTTTATTACTAGCGGGACAGGAGGAGCAGTACTTC
CASSLLLAGQEEQYF
>TRBV6-5|.|TRBJ2-5|TRBD1
TGTGCCAGCGCCGAGACAGGGTTGGGAGAGACCCAGTACTTC
CASAETGLGETQYF
>TRBV28|.|TRBJ2-7|.
TGTGCCAGCAGCCCGGAGAGGGATCGGTACGAGCAGTACTTC
CASSPERDRYEQYF